The present T cell receptor (beta chain) was sequenced within a study of CD8+ T cells in alopecia areata. Looking at the study overall: Treatment with tofacitinib (6 to 18 months) was followed by 6 months off drug.

This clone is a singleton in its sample. The treatment here: oral pan-JAK inhibitor, 5-10 mg twice daily. The germline V and J ends were trimmed by 0 bases and 0 bases, with 10 bases remaining between them. This CDR3 comprises 16 residues. Looked up from germline, CDR1 is SGHTA and CDR2 is FQGNSA. Extracted RNA was reverse transcribed, and the resulting cDNA served as sequencing template. The protocol was immunoSEQ multiplex PCR, while the TCRdb copy is restricted to in-frame clones and leaves out a portion. The sample records approximately 180,000 clones, approximately 57% being singletons. V usage is TRBV7-2 and J usage is TRBJ2-3; D might be TRBD2 (6 bases). The sample consisted of CD4+ T cells sorted from blood, taken at week 24, from a patient treated with tofacitinib. This TCR was sampled from a human donor with alopecia areata. The CDR3 is CASSLALGTSTDTQYF. The CDR3 coding sequence is TGTGCCAGCAGCTTAGCGTTAGGGACTAGCACAGATACGCAGTATTTT.